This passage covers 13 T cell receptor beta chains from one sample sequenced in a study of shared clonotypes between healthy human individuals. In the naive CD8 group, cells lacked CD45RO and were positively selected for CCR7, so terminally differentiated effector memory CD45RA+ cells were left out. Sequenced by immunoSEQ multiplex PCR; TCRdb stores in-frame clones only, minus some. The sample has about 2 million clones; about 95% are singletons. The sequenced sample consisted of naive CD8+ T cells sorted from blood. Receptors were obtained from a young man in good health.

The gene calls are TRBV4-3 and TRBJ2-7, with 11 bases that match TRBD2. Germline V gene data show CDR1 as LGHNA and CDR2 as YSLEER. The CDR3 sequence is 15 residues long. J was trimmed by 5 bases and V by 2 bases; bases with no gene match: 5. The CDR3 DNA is TGCGCCAGCAGCCAAACTAGCGGGAGTATCCACGAGCAGTACTTC. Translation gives CASSQTSGSIHEQYF.

CDR3 residues: CAISDPGTPSSPLHF. CDR3 sequence (DNA): TGTGCCATCAGTGACCCAGGCACCCCCTCCTCACCCCTCCACTTT. V and J are TRBV10-3 and TRBJ1-6, with D unresolved. V dropped 3 bases and J dropped 10 bases, with 16 bases sitting between them. The CDR3 covers 15 residues. Germline lookup yields CDR1 ENHRY and CDR2 SYGVKD.

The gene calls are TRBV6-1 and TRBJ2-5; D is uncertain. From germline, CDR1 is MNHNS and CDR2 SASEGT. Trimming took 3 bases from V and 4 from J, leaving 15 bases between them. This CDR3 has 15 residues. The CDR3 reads CASSDVRRERETQYF. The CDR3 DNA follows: TGTGCCAGCAGTGACGTTCGGCGAGAACGAGAGACCCAGTACTTC.

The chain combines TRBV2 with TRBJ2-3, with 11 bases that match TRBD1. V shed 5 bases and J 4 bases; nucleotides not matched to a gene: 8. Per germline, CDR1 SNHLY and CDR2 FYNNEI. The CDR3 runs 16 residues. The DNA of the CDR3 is TGTGCCAGCAGTTTCTATCCGGGACAGGGGGCAGATACGCAGTATTTT. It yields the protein CASSFYPGQGADTQYF.

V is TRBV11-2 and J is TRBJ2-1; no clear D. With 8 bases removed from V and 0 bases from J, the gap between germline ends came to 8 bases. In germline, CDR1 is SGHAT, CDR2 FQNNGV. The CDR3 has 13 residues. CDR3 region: CASGLSSYNEQFF. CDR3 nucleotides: TGTGCCAGCGGGCTAAGCTCCTACAATGAGCAGTTCTTC.

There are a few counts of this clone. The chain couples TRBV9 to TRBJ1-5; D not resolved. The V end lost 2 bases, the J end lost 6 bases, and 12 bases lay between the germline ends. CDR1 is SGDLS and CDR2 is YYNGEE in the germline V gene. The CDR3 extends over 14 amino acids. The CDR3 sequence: CASSVDPQTQPQHF. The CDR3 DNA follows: TGTGCCAGCAGCGTTGACCCCCAGACTCAGCCCCAGCATTTT.

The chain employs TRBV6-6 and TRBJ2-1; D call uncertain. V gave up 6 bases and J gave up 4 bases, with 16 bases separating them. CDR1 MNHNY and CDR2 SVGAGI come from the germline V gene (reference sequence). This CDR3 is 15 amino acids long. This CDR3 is CASRPGPRVYNEQFF. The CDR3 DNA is TGTGCCAGCAGACCCGGGCCCCGGGTTTACAATGAGCAGTTCTTC.

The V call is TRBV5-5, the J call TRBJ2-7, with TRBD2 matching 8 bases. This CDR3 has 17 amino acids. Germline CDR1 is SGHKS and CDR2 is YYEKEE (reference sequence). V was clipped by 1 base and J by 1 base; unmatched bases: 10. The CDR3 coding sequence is TGTGCCAGCAGCTTGTTCGGGGCTAGCGGGCCTTCCTACGAGCAGTACTTC. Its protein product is CASSLFGASGPSYEQYF.

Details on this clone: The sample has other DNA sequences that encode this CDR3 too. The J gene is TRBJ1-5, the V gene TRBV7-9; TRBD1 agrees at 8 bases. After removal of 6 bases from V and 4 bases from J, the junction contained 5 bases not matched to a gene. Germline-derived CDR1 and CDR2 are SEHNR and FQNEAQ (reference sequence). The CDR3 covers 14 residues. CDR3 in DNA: TGTGCCAGCAGTCCAGGGGGCGGTAATCAGCCCCAGCATTTT. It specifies CASSPGGGNQPQHF.

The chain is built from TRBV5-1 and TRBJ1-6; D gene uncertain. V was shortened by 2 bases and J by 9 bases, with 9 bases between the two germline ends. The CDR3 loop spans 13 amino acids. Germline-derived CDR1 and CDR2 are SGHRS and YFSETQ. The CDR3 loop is CASSFGDSSPLHF. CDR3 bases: TGCGCCAGCAGCTTCGGGGATTCTTCACCCCTCCACTTT.

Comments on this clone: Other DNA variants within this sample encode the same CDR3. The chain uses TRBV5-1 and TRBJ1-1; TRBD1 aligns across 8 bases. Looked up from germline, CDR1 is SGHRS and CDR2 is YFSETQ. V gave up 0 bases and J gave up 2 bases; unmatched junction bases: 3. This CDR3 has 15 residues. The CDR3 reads CASSLAQGANTEAFF. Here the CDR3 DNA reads TGCGCCAGCAGCTTGGCTCAGGGGGCTAACACTGAAGCTTTCTTT.

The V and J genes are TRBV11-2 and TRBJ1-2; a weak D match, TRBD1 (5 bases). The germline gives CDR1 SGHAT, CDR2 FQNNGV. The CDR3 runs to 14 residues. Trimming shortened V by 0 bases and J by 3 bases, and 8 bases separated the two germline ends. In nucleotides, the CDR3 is TGTGCCAGCAGCTTAGAGGACACCCACTATGGCTACACCTTC. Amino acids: CASSLEDTHYGYTF. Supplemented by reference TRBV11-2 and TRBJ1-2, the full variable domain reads EAGVAQSPRYKIIEKRQSVAFWCNPISGHATLYWYQQILGQGPKLLIQFQNNGVVDDSQLPKDRFSAERLKGVDSTLKIQPAKLEDSAVYLCASSLEDTHYGYTFGSGTRLTVV.

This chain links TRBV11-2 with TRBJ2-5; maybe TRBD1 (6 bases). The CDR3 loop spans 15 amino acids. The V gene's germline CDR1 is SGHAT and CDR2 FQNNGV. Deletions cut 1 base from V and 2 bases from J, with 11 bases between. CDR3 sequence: CASSLGVDRQETQYF. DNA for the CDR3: TGTGCCAGCAGCTTAGGGGTGGACAGACAAGAGACCCAGTACTTC.